Presented here are 10 T cell receptor beta chains from one specimen sequenced in a study of naive and memory T cell subsets. Study observations and caveats: Especially in CD8 cells, naive repertoires contained a few larger clonotypes, possibly CD45RA-re-expressing memory cells.

These receptors are not linked to any known antigen. Both TRBC1 and TRBC2 were covered by a beta constant-region primer of two equimolar oligonucleotides. Four rounds of PCR amplified the ligated cDNA using nested alpha and beta constant-region primers plus SP2. TCRdb passed the UMI-ligation and nested PCR reads through MiXCR, listing each CDR3 protein once. This table has roughly 140,000 distinct CDR3 sequences, approximately 21% appearing once. Input material: naive CD8+ T cells from blood. These TCRs come from a human donor in good health.

The chain combines TRBV27 with TRBJ1-5, with unresolved D. The germline V gene encodes CDR1 MNHEY and CDR2 SMNVEV (reference sequence). CDR3 length: 13 amino acids. V was cut by 5 bases and J by 9 bases, with 14 bases left in between. The CDR3 loop is CASSGEGQAPQHF. The CDR3 DNA is TGTGCCAGCAGTGGTGAGGGTCAAGCGCCCCAGCATTTT.

The chain links TRBV21-1 to TRBJ2-1. TRBV21-1 is tagged as a pseudogene. This CDR3 contains 13 residues. The CDR3 nucleotides are TGTGCCAGCAGCAAAGCCCATGGCTTAGGGCAGTTCTTC. Translating it yields CASSKAHGLGQFF.

This chain links TRBV9 with TRBJ1-2; TRBD1 matches 11 bases. The ends lost 4 bases at V and 6 bases at J; junction bases unmatched: 5. CDR3 size: 14 residues. Germline CDR1 and CDR2: SGDLS and YYNGEE. The CDR3 DNA follows: TGTGCCAGCAGCCATGGGACAGGGGGGAATGGCTACACCTTC. Amino acid sequence: CASSHGTGGNGYTF. The full variable domain, in which reference TRBV9 and TRBJ1-2 provide the parts outside the CDR3, is DSGVTQTPKHLITATGQRVTLRCSPRSGDLSVYWYQQSLDQGLQFLIQYYNGEERAKGNILERFSAQQFPDLHSELNLSSLELGDSALYFCASSHGTGGNGYTFGSGTRLTVV.

This clonotype was detected a few times. V gene TRBV6-2 or TRBV6-3 combines with J gene TRBJ2-7, with no clear D. Trimming left V 2 bases short and J 1 base short, with 6 bases between. The CDR3 extends over 13 amino acids. Germline V gene data show CDR1 as MNHEY and CDR2 as SVGEGT. CDR3 protein: CASSYGLSYEQYF. CDR3 DNA sequence: TGTGCCAGCAGTTACGGTCTTTCCTACGAGCAGTACTTC.

The chain links TRBV29-1 to TRBJ2-1, with 12 bases fitting TRBD1. The CDR3 is made up of 14 amino acids. V gave up 6 bases and J gave up 6 bases; unmatched junction bases: 6. Germline V lookup: CDR1 SQVTM, CDR2 ANQGSEA. The CDR3 is CSVDPGQGANEQFF. The DNA for the CDR3 is TGCAGCGTCGATCCGGGACAGGGGGCCAATGAGCAGTTCTTC.

This clonotype was seen a handful of times. The chain combines TRBV12-3 or TRBV12-4 with TRBJ1-2; D is uncertain. This CDR3 has 14 amino acids. V shed 5 bases and J shed 4 bases, with 14 bases lying between them. DNA for the CDR3: TGTGCCAGCAGTCTCACCGCCGGAGGCTATGGCTACACCTTC. This gives the protein CASSLTAGGYGYTF.

The genes are TRBV7-9 and TRBJ1-2; TRBD1 aligns across 7 bases. With V trimmed by 5 bases and J by 4 bases, 13 bases remained unmatched. CDR3 length: 16 residues. Germline CDR1 SEHNR, CDR2 FQNEAQ (reference sequence). The CDR3 DNA is TGTGCCAGCAGCCCCCCCGAGGGGGACAGACCCTATGGCTACACCTTC. Its translation is CASSPPEGDRPYGYTF.

This clonotype was detected a few times. The genes are TRBV3-1 and TRBJ2-5; D is ambiguous. The V end was cut by 0 bases, the J end by 5 bases, with 13 bases between. The CDR3 consists of 15 residues. CDR1 and CDR2 (germline): LGHDT, YNNKEL (reference sequence). The CDR3 sequence: CASSQDENSMETQYF. The CDR3 nucleotides read TGTGCCAGCAGCCAAGATGAGAATAGTATGGAGACCCAGTACTTC.

V is TRBV29-1 and J is TRBJ2-5; TRBD1 is a possible D gene (5 bases). V was trimmed by 2 bases and J by 0 bases, leaving 10 bases between them. This CDR3 is built from 14 residues. In germline, CDR1 is SQVTM, CDR2 ANQGSEA. The CDR3 DNA sequence: TGCAGCGTTGAATCCAGGGCCTACCAAGAGACCCAGTACTTC. Encoded protein: CSVESRAYQETQYF.

The chain employs TRBV7-6 and TRBJ1-4, with TRBD1 as a possible D gene (5 bases). This CDR3 has 17 residues. CDR1 is SGHVS and CDR2 is FNYEAQ in the germline V gene. V was shortened by 0 bases and J by 6 bases, with 17 bases between the two germline ends. The CDR3 DNA follows: TGTGCCAGCAGCTTAGCCGCCTCGGGGGGGACTGATGAAAAACTGTTTTTT. The encoded protein is CASSLAASGGTDEKLFF.